This T cell receptor beta chain is drawn from a study of shared clonotypes between healthy human individuals (dated by TCRdb to about 2020). Study-level background: The cohort comprised a couple of women and three men aged 18 to 49 years. The study deeply sequenced blood TCR repertoires of five healthy adults to estimate repertoire size and the extent of clonotype sharing between individuals. Libraries were prepared and TCR repertoires were sequenced by different laboratories using diverse techniques, in order to increase sequencing depth and limit assay-specific biases. Each donor's leukapheresis produced roughly between roughly 0.85 and 9.5 billion PBMCs.

Looking up the germline V gene (reference sequence) yields CDR1 SEHNR and CDR2 FQNEAQ. The cysteine opens and the phenylalanine closes a CDR3 of 15 amino acids. The read is trimmed to its CDR3 DNA, 45 bases read in frame from base 1. V is cut by 2 bases and J by 0 bases, and the space between the germline ends is 8 bases. The donors were healthy, HIV-negative adults who had no recently reported acute infections or vaccinations. All donors were Caucasian adults living in Nashville, Tennessee, USA. In the unsorted samples, approximately 85 million PBMCs were counted, and genomic DNA was extracted using the QIAamp DNA Blood Mini kit. Blood was obtained by leukapheresis, after which PBMCs were separated by Ficoll-Histopaque density gradient centrifugation and cryopreserved in liquid nitrogen vapor phase. This clone was detected only once. Its specific antigen is unknown. The sample holds no much larger clone one base away, and base qualities are not on file. In the same sample, other DNA sequences code for this CDR3.

Using the deep immunoSEQ assay, multiplex PCR amplified TCR CDR3 regions from genomic DNA. Extracted genomic DNA from each cell subset was spread evenly across all wells of several immunoSEQ 96-well plates, with each plate serving as a replicate. For unsorted PBMC, roughly 270 ng genomic DNA, equal to 30,000 or so T cell genomes, was loaded into each replicate PCR. Ten immunoSEQ deep assay plates were used to sequence the unsorted PBMC genomic DNA. The purified libraries were quantified using a Qubit 3.0 fluorometer, sized with a Bioanalyzer 2100, and then quantified again using the KAPA Library Quantification kit. Every immunoSEQ 96-well plate was sequenced on a dedicated single-read 150-cycle Illumina NextSeq 550 flow cell. From the authors' description of their analysis: The immunoSEQ output contained only junctional sequences without quality scores, so filtering could not match that applied to full-length reads. Sequences were annotated with PyIR, a Python wrapper for IgBLAST v1.9, and V/J genes and CDR3 were assigned using IMGT germline references. Any read was removed if the V/J assignment was weak (E-value above 1e-6), the CDR3 was missing, or the read contained stop codons, out-of-frame junctions, or ambiguous translated residues. V3J clonotypes were defined as sequences sharing the same inferred V gene, J gene, and CDR3 amino acid sequence. Percentage overlap between repertoires was calculated by dividing the number of shared unique clonotypes by the size of the smaller repertoire. Repertoire richness was assessed with RTK rarefaction, the Chao1 estimator, and Recon v2.1 estimates of unobserved clonotypes. Here the immuneACCESS table is served through TCRdb, limited to in-frame sequences with V and J called. Missing clones are a known gap in these copies; in checked studies unresolved V genes cover under half, and the rest lacks a known reason. The V and J calls and the clone size are those of that table, but D and trimming were determined from the DNA. For this sample there are approximately 500,000 clones; around 79% appear just once. The ten largest clones capture approximately 13% of the sample.

Points the paper makes about the study in general: Sampling was limited to blood, and TCR repertoires in tissue likely differ from TCR repertoires in blood. Based on pairwise subsampling, the degree of clonotype sharing among donors was expected to be affected by sequencing depth. The small number of donors limited the genetic and exposure-history diversity represented.

The receptor comes from a woman between 35 and 50 years old in good health. Some clones in this sample may be carry-over from other donors' samples. The chain is made from TRBV7-9 and TRBJ2-1, with no reliable assignment of the D segment. Source material: PBMCs. The CDR3 amino acid sequence is: CASSLPRSSYNEQFF. The nucleotide sequence reads as follows: TGTGCCAGCAGCTTACCGCGAAGCTCCTACAATGAGCAGTTCTTC.